The present TCR beta chain was sequenced within a study of T cells in tumors after PD-1 blockade. Turning to the study itself: Patients received pembrolizumab 200 mg every 3 weeks or cemiplimab 350 mg every 2 weeks.

Sequencing was performed with immunoSEQ multiplex PCR; in TCRdb, only in-frame clones are kept and a portion is missing. The table includes around 49,000 clones, about 84% detected once. V was trimmed by 2 bases and J by 7 bases, leaving 17 bases between them. Germline V lookup: CDR1 KGHSH, CDR2 LQKENI. The CDR3 sequence is 15 residues long. Sequences were derived from PBMCs, sampled before anti-PD-1 treatment. The chain combines TRBV18 with TRBJ1-1, with D possibly matching TRBD1 (5 bases). The clonotype comes from a human donor with basal cell carcinoma. CDR3 residues: CASSPSGGDGGEAFF. The CDR3 DNA reads as TGTGCCAGCTCACCATCCGGCGGGGATGGGGGTGAAGCTTTCTTT.